Following are 6 T cell receptor beta chains from one sample sequenced in a study of blood T cell repertoires in COVID-19. Repertoires were generated with immunoSEQ multiplex PCR, while TCRdb's copy carries only in-frame clones and drops some. The data hold some 53,000 clones, with 90% observed a single time. The sample taken for sequencing was peripheral blood. The receptors derive from a human donor in a cohort sampled during active COVID-19.

The V gene is TRBV27, the J gene TRBJ1-4; 9 bases are shared with TRBD1. The CDR3 is made up of 14 amino acids. Germline lookup yields CDR1 MNHEY and CDR2 SMNVEV (reference sequence). With V trimmed by 6 bases and J by 8 bases, 7 bases remained unmatched. DNA of the CDR3: TGTGCCAGCAGATCACAGGGGGCAGGAGAAAAACTGTTTTTT. Translation: CASRSQGAGEKLFF.

The chain links TRBV5-1 to TRBJ1-1; 7 bases line up with TRBD1. CDR1 is SGHRS and CDR2 is YFSETQ in the germline V gene. With V trimmed by 2 bases and J by 8 bases, 12 bases remained unmatched. This CDR3 is built from 15 residues. The DNA for the CDR3 is TGCGCCAGCAGCTTCTCCCTCCCGACAGGGCAAGAAGCTTTCTTT. Amino acids: CASSFSLPTGQEAFF.

This chain links TRBV6-6 with TRBJ2-2; 9 bases are shared with TRBD1. Looked up from germline, CDR1 is MNHNY and CDR2 is SVGAGI (reference sequence). The CDR3 sequence is 15 residues long. V lost 4 bases, J lost 5 bases, and 5 bases stayed unmatched. CDR3 DNA sequence: TGTGCCAGCAGTTTGGGACAGGGCGGGACCGGGGAGCTGTTTTTT. It specifies CASSLGQGGTGELFF.

Of note for this clone: One junction end does not reproduce the germline sequence, and a read error may be involved. The genes are TRBV5-1 and TRBJ1-3; 8 bases align to TRBD1. Germline V gene sequence: CDR1 SGHRS, CDR2 YFSETQ. CDR3 length equals 14 residues. The CDR3 loop is CASSPTGVGDTIYF. CDR3 sequence (DNA): TGCGCCAGCAGCCCGACAGGGGTTGGAGACACCATATATTTT.

The CDR3 DNA sequence: TGTGCCAGCAGCCAAGACACAACTGGGGCCAACGTCCTGACTTTC. Protein: CASSQDTTGANVLTF. The gene calls are TRBV3-1 (or the pseudogene TRBV3-2) and TRBJ2-6; unclear D gene. The V gene's germline CDR1 is LGHDT and CDR2 YNNKEL (reference sequence). The V end was cut by 0 bases, the J end by 2 bases, with 5 bases between. CDR3 length: 15 amino acids.

CDR3 nucleotide sequence: TGTGCCAGCAGTTTCGGGCTAACAGGAGCAACTAATGAAAAACTGTTTTTT. Translating it yields CASSFGLTGATNEKLFF. This chain links TRBV28 with TRBJ1-4, with D possibly TRBD1 on 5 matching bases. In germline, CDR1 is MDHEN, CDR2 SYDVKM. CDR3 length equals 17 residues. V was pared by 3 bases and J by 0 bases, with 14 bases between.